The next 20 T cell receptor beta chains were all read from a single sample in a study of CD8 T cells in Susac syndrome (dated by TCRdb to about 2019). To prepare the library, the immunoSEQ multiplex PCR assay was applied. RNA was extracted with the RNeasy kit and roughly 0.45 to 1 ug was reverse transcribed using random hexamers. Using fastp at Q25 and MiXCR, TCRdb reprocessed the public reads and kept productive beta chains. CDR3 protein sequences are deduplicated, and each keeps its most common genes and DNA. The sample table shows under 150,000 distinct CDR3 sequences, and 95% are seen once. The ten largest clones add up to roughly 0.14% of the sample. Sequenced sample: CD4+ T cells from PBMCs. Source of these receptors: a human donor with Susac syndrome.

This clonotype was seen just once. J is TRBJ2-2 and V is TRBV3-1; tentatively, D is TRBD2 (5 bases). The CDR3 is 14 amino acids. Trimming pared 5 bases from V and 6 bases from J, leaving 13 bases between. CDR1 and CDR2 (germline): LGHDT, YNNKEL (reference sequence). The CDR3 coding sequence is TGTGCCAGCAGCGCCATCGGGGATCCCGGGGAGCTGTTTTTT. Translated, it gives CASSAIGDPGELFF.

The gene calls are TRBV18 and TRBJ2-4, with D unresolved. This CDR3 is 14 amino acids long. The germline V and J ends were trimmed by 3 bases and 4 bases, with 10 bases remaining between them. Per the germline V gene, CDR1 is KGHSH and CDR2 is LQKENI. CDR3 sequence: CASSPRYRKNIQYF. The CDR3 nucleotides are TGTGCCAGCTCACCGCGGTACCGGAAAAACATTCAGTACTTC.

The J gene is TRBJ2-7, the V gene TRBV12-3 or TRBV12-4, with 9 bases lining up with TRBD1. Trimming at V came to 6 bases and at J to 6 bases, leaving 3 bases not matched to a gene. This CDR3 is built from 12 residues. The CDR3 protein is CASSRDRVEQYF. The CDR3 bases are TGTGCCAGCAGCCGGGACAGGGTCGAGCAGTACTTC.

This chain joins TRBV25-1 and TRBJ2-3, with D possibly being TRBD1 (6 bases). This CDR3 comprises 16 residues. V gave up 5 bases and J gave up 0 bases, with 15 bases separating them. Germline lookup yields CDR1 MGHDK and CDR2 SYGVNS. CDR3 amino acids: CASSLSDSLSTDTQYF. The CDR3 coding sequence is TGTGCCAGCAGTCTATCGGACAGCTTGAGCACAGATACGCAGTATTTT.

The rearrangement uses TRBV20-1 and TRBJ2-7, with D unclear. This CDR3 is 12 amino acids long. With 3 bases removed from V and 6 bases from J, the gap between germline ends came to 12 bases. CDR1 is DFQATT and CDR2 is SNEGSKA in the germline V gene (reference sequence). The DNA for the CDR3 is TGCAGTGCTAGTGTGTCGGTACTCGAGCAGTACTTC. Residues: CSASVSVLEQYF.

The CDR3 loop reads CSARDLGQGVYNEQFF. CDR3 bases: TGCAGTGCTAGAGATCTGGGACAGGGGGTCTACAATGAGCAGTTCTTC. V gene TRBV20-1 combines with J gene TRBJ2-1, with 11 bases matching TRBD1. The CDR3 has 16 amino acids. Losses at the gene ends were 0 bases for V and 3 bases for J; bases not matched to a gene: 4. Germline CDR1 and CDR2: DFQATT and SNEGSKA (reference sequence).

The CDR3 is CASRQTDTGELFF. CDR3 in DNA: TGTGCCAGCAGACAGACGGATACCGGGGAGCTGTTTTTT. The gene calls are TRBV3-1 and TRBJ2-2; D gene unclear. With 6 bases removed from V and 5 bases from J, the gap between germline ends came to 10 bases. Germline V lookup: CDR1 LGHDT, CDR2 YNNKEL (reference sequence). The CDR3 covers 13 residues. The full variable domain, in which reference TRBV3-1 and TRBJ2-2 provide the parts outside the CDR3, is DTAVSQTPKYLVTQMGNDKSIKCEQNLGHDTMYWYKQDSKKFLKIMFSYNNKELIINETVPNRFSPKSPDKAHLNLHINSLELGDSAVYFCASRQTDTGELFFGEGSRLTVL.

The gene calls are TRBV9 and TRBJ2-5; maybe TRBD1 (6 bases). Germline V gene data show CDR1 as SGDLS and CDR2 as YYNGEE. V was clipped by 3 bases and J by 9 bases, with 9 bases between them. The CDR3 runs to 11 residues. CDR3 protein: CASSAEGAQYF. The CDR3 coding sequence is TGTGCCAGCAGCGCCGAGGGGGCCCAGTACTTC.

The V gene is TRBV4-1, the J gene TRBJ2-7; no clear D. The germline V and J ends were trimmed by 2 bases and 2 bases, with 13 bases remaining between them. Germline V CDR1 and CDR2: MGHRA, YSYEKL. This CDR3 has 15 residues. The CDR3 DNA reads TGCGCCAGCAGCCAACCATCCGTGGGAACCTACGAGCAGTACTTC. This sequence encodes CASSQPSVGTYEQYF.

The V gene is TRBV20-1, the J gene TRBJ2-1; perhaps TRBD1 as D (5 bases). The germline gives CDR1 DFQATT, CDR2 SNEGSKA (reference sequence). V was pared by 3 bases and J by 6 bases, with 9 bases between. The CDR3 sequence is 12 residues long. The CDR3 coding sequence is TGCAGTGCTAGGTTAGGGGTCAATGAGCAGTTCTTC. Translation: CSARLGVNEQFF.

This CDR3 reads CASSRASAIYSGANVLTF. The CDR3 DNA is TGCGCCAGCAGCAGGGCGTCGGCAATTTACTCTGGGGCCAACGTCCTGACTTTC. This chain uses TRBV5-1 with TRBJ2-6; unclear D gene. The CDR3 contains 18 residues. The V gene's germline CDR1 is SGHRS and CDR2 YFSETQ. Trimming pared 4 bases from V and 0 bases from J, leaving 17 bases between.

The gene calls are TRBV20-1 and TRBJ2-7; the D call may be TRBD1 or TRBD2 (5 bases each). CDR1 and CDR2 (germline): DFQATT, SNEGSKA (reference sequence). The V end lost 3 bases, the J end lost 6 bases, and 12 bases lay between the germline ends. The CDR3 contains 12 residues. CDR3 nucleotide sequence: TGCAGTGCTAGCCCAGGGACCGGCGAGCAGTACTTC. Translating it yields CSASPGTGEQYF.

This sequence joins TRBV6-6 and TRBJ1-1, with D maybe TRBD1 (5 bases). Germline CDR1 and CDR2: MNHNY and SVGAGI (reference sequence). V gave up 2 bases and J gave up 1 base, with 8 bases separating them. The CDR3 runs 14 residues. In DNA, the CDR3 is TGTGCCAGCAGTTACGCGGGGGGGAACACTGAAGCTTTCTTT. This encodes CASSYAGGNTEAFF.

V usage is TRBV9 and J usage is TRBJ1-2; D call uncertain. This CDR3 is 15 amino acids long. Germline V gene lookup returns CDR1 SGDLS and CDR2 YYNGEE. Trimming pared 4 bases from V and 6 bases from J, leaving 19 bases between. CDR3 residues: CASSIFGSTKHGYTF. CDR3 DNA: TGTGCCAGCAGCATCTTCGGATCTACCAAACATGGCTACACCTTC.

The CDR3 DNA reads as TGTGCCAGCAGCCAAGATGTCCAGTCCTACGAGCAGTACTTC. Residues: CASSQDVQSYEQYF. This chain uses TRBV3-1 with TRBJ2-7; D not certain. CDR1 and CDR2 (germline): LGHDT, YNNKEL (reference sequence). Trimming pared 0 bases from V and 1 base from J, leaving 7 bases between. The CDR3 consists of 14 residues.

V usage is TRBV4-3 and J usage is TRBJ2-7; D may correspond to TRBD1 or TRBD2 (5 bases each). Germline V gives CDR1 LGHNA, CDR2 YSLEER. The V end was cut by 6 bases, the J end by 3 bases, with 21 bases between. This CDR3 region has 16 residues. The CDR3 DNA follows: TGCGCCAGCAGTCCGACCCTCGGGACGGCCTACTACGAGCAGTACTTC. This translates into CASSPTLGTAYYEQYF.

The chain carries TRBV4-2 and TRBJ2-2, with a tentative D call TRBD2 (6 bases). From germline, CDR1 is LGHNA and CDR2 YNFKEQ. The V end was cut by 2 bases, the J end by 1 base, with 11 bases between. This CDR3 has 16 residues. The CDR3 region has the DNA TGTGCCAGCAGCCAATTTGCGGGGTTGAACACCGGGGAGCTGTTTTTT. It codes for CASSQFAGLNTGELFF.

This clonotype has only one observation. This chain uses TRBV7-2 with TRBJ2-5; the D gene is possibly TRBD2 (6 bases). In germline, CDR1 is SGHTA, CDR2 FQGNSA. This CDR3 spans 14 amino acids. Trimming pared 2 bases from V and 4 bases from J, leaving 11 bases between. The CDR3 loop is CASSLSHGGETQYF. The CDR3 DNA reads TGTGCCAGCAGCTTATCTCACGGGGGAGAGACCCAGTACTTC.

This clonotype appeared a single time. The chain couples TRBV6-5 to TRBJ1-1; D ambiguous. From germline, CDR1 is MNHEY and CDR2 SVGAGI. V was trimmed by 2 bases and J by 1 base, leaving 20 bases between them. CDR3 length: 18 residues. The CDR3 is CASSYTPWAGGTNTEAFF. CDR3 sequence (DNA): TGTGCCAGCAGTTACACTCCCTGGGCAGGAGGAACGAACACTGAAGCTTTCTTT.

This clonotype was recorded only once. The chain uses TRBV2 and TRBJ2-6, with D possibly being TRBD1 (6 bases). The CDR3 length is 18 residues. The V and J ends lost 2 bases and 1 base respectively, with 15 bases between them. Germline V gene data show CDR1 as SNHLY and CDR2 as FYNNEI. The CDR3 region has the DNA TGTGCCAGCAGTGAAATGGGGGCAGGGTGGTCTGGGGCCAACGTCCTGACTTTC. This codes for CASSEMGAGWSGANVLTF. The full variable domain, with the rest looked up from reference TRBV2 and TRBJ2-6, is EPEVTQTPSHQVTQMGQEVILRCVPISNHLYFYWYRQILGQKVEFLVSFYNNEISEKSEIFDDQFSVERPDGSNFTLKIRSTKLEDSAMYFCASSEMGAGWSGANVLTFGAGSRLTVL.